These T cell receptor beta chains were read from a single sample in a study of cytomegalovirus exposure and HLA in healthy donors. Using immunoSEQ multiplex PCR, the repertoire was profiled, and TCRdb retains in-frame clones only, with some absent. In the table there are around 190,000 clones, around 80% of which are singletons. Sequencing used PBMCs. These receptors all come from a man aged 40-49 years in good health and CMV-seronegative. CDR3s include the opening cysteine and the closing phenylalanine or tryptophan.

j_gene: TRBJ2-5
v_gene: TRBV19
CDR3aa: CASSRTVQETQYF

j_gene: TRBJ1-4
v_gene: TRBV18
CDR3aa: CASSPGTENEKLFF

j_gene: TRBJ2-5
v_gene: TRBV5-1
CDR3aa: CASSLGRNEETQYF

j_gene: TRBJ2-1
v_gene: TRBV5-1
CDR3aa: CASSLAGTRDSEQFF

j_gene: TRBJ2-5
v_gene: TRBV9
CDR3aa: CASSQGDLQETQYF

j_gene: TRBJ1-4
v_gene: TRBV9
CDR3aa: CASSVEQTNEKLFF

j_gene: TRBJ2-3
v_gene: TRBV7-8
CDR3aa: CASSLNAGAGVDTQYF

j_gene: TRBJ1-2
v_gene: TRBV9
CDR3aa: CASGTPDYYTF

j_gene: .
v_gene: TRBV18
CDR3aa: CASSRRASGFLDEQYF

j_gene: TRBJ1-5
v_gene: TRBV6-5
CDR3aa: CASSYSPSDQPQHF

j_gene: TRBJ2-2
v_gene: TRBV5-4
CDR3aa: CASSLGSGGTGELFF

j_gene: TRBJ1-2
v_gene: TRBV30
CDR3aa: CAWSVRRELNYGYTF

j_gene: TRBJ2-1
v_gene: TRBV27
CDR3aa: CASSLDRRQTSSYNEQFF

j_gene: TRBJ2-5
v_gene: TRBV6-1
CDR3aa: CASSEGGGRGPWETQYF

j_gene: TRBJ2-1
v_gene: TRBV30
CDR3aa: CAWSRLAEQFF

j_gene: TRBJ2-5
v_gene: TRBV9
CDR3aa: CASSVASGIQETQYF

j_gene: TRBJ2-7
v_gene: TRBV6-5
CDR3aa: CASSLPGEQYF

j_gene: TRBJ1-2
v_gene: TRBV7-8
CDR3aa: CASSSTASYGYTF

j_gene: TRBJ2-1
v_gene: TRBV4-3
CDR3aa: CASSSEVGGSYNEQFF

j_gene: TRBJ1-3
v_gene: TRBV27
CDR3aa: CATGRLGAGNTIYF

j_gene: TRBJ2-3
v_gene: TRBV5-8
CDR3aa: CASSPGTGGADTQYF

j_gene: TRBJ1-5
v_gene: TRBV7-9
CDR3aa: CASSLGDNQPQHF

j_gene: TRBJ2-5
v_gene: TRBV30
CDR3aa: CAWSEQGYQETQYF

j_gene: TRBJ2-3
v_gene: TRBV5-1
CDR3aa: CASSFRLAGDTDTQYF

j_gene: TRBJ2-3
v_gene: TRBV5-8
CDR3aa: CASSPGLDFSTDTQYF

j_gene: TRBJ1-2
v_gene: TRBV6-1
CDR3aa: CASSEARGRDYGYTF

j_gene: TRBJ2-6
v_gene: TRBV29-1
CDR3aa: CSAETVYGANVLTF

j_gene: TRBJ2-3
v_gene: TRBV4-1
CDR3aa: CASSQGTSGGASDTQYF

j_gene: TRBJ1-1
v_gene: TRBV5-1
CDR3aa: CASSLTGQMNTEAFF

j_gene: TRBJ1-1
v_gene: TRBV7-2
CDR3aa: CASTHGDRGRTEAFF

j_gene: TRBJ2-2
v_gene: TRBV7-9
CDR3aa: CASTPTGITNTGELFF

j_gene: TRBJ2-3
v_gene: TRBV6-1
CDR3aa: CASSERGDYSDTQYF

j_gene: TRBJ1-5
v_gene: TRBV5-1
CDR3aa: CASSLGDNNQPQHF

j_gene: TRBJ2-1
v_gene: TRBV7-9
CDR3aa: CASSSAWTQDNEQFF

j_gene: TRBJ1-1
v_gene: TRBV6-5
CDR3aa: CASSYGQQNTEAFF

j_gene: TRBJ1-2
v_gene: TRBV9
CDR3aa: CASSVSGVNYGYTF

j_gene: TRBJ2-1
v_gene: TRBV6-1
CDR3aa: CARETGRNEQFF

j_gene: TRBJ2-6
v_gene: TRBV10-3
CDR3aa: CATRDTSGANVLTF

j_gene: TRBJ1-4
v_gene: TRBV30
CDR3aa: CAWTPPQGWREKLFF

j_gene: TRBJ2-2
v_gene: TRBV11-2
CDR3aa: CASSPGRLLAGVGTGELFF

j_gene: TRBJ2-1
v_gene: TRBV7-7
CDR3aa: CASSPQGPDVNEQFF

j_gene: TRBJ2-1
v_gene: TRBV7-8
CDR3aa: CASSLFEIRGFNEQFF

j_gene: TRBJ2-1
v_gene: TRBV11-2
CDR3aa: CASSLDPSGRAGVNEQFF

j_gene: TRBJ1-1
v_gene: TRBV5-1
CDR3aa: CASSFPPTGNTEAFF

j_gene: TRBJ2-7
v_gene: TRBV5-4
CDR3aa: CASSLGQGGLEQYF

j_gene: TRBJ2-1
v_gene: TRBV4-3
CDR3aa: CASSLRSGDEQFF

j_gene: TRBJ2-7
v_gene: TRBV6-7
CDR3aa: CASRWGGDYEQYF

j_gene: TRBJ2-5
v_gene: TRBV5-4
CDR3aa: CASSSGTGLETQYF